This is a list of T cell receptor beta chains from one sample in a study of T cell changes during pregnancy in multiple sclerosis. The table came from immunoSEQ multiplex PCR; TCRdb's copy has only in-frame clones and leaves some out. The table has fewer than 75,000 clones, around 93% seen once. The sequences come from peripheral blood, collected after pregnancy. Every receptor here comes from a female donor in good health, enrolled as a control in a pregnancy study. Each CDR3 is given with its conserved first and last residue. D genes are given only for firm matches. Clone size is given for some rows only: seen once, a few or many times, or a class if the clone is expanded.

V	size	J	D	DNA	CDR3
TRBV5-1	.	TRBJ1-1	.	TGCGCCAGCAGCCCCACGGCAGGAATGAACACTGAAGCTTTCTTT	CASSPTAGMNTEAFF
TRBV4-2	.	TRBJ2-7	TRBD1	TGTGCCAGCAGCCAAAGGACAGGGAACTACGAGCAGTACTTC	CASSQRTGNYEQYF
TRBV7-3	.	TRBJ2-1	TRBD2	TGTGCCAGCAGCTCCGGAGAGCGGGGGGGGCGGAATGAGCAGTTCTTC	CASSSGERGGRNEQFF
TRBV29-1	once	TRBJ1-3	.	TGCAGCGTTGATTTAGGGGCTTCAGGAAACACCATATATTTT	CSVDLGASGNTIYF
TRBV29-1	.	TRBJ2-5	.	TGCAGCACCCCCGACGTCGGGGGAGAGACCCAGTACTTC	CSTPDVGGETQYF
TRBV4-3	few	TRBJ1-1	.	TGCGCCAGCAGCCAGGGGGGGATGAACACTGAAGCTTTCTTT	CASSQGGMNTEAFF
TRBV25-1	.	TRBJ2-1	.	TGTGCCAGCAAGAATGGGGTAGGGGCCTACAATGAGCAGTTCTTC	CASKNGVGAYNEQFF
TRBV18	.	TRBJ1-3	.	TGTGCCAGCTCCGGCCAGCGGGGAGACTCTGGAAACACCATATATTTT	CASSGQRGDSGNTIYF
TRBV19	.	TRBJ2-2	.	TGTGCCAGTAGTATAAGTATGGGGCCCGGGGAGCTGTTTTTT	CASSISMGPGELFF
TRBV7-9	.	TRBJ1-1	.	TGTGCCAGCAGCCCGTTCATCCGCGGAGCTTTCTTT	CASSPFIRGAFF
TRBV11-2	.	TRBJ2-3	TRBD2	TGTGCCAGCAGCTTGAGCTGGGAGGGAAATAGCACAGATACGCAGTATTTT	CASSLSWEGNSTDTQYF
TRBV29-1	.	TRBJ1-5	TRBD1	TGCAGCGTTGGTGGGACAGACCCAAATCAGCCCCAGCATTTT	CSVGGTDPNQPQHF
TRBV11-2	.	TRBJ2-1	.	TGTGCCAGCAGCTTAGATTGGGCGGGTGAGCAGTTCTTC	CASSLDWAGEQFF
TRBV7-9	.	TRBJ2-7	.	TGTGCCAGCAGTCATCTAATGGGGGCGTCAACAAGCTCCTACGAGCAGTACTTC	CASSHLMGASTSSYEQYF
TRBV29-1	.	TRBJ1-2	.	TGCAGCGTTGGGCAGGGGATTGAGTATGGCTACACCTTC	CSVGQGIEYGYTF
TRBV7-9	.	TRBJ2-7	.	TGTGCCAGCAGCTTGGACACTCTCTCCTACGAGCAGTACTTC	CASSLDTLSYEQYF
TRBV12-2	few	TRBJ1-4	.	TGTGCAAGTCGCTTAGCAAACAGGGTGAGGGAAAAACTGTTTTTT	CASRLANRVREKLFF
TRBV29-1	.	TRBJ2-5	.	TGCAGCGTTGAAGGCGGGGAGGAGACCCAGTACTTC	CSVEGGEETQYF
TRBV11-1	.	TRBJ2-1	TRBD1	TGTGCCAGCAGCTCCGACAGGGGCTACAATGAGCAGTTCTTC	CASSSDRGYNEQFF
TRBV2	.	TRBJ2-3	TRBD2	TGTGCCAGCAGCTACGGGACTAGCGGGAGGGATACGCAGTATTTT	CASSYGTSGRDTQYF
TRBV11-1	.	TRBJ1-4	.	TGTGCCAGCAGCTTAACGGGGGACGAAAAACTGTTTTTT	CASSLTGDEKLFF
TRBV6-5	.	TRBJ2-1	TRBD2	TGTGCCAGCAGTTTAGTCGGGGGGTGGGATGATGAGCAGTTCTTC	CASSLVGGWDDEQFF
TRBV4-1	.	TRBJ1-4	.	TGCGCCAGCAGCCAAGTTAAGGACAGCCTTTATGAAAAACTGTTTTTT	CASSQVKDSLYEKLFF
TRBV5-1	.	TRBJ2-3	.	TGCGCCAGCAGCCTCGATGGGCCGCAGTATTTT	CASSLDGPQYF
TRBV6-4	.	TRBJ1-2	TRBD1	TGTGCCAGCAGTGACCGAGGGCAGGGGGTATACTATGGCTACACCTTC	CASSDRGQGVYYGYTF
TRBV7-2	few	TRBJ1-2	.	TGTGCCAGCAGCTTAGCGCGGGGGGGCGTAACGAATGGCTACACCTTC	CASSLARGGVTNGYTF
TRBV5-1	.	TRBJ2-7	TRBD2	TGCGCCAGCAGCTTGGCTAGCGGGATCCCCTACGAGCAGTACTTC	CASSLASGIPYEQYF